These 32 T cell receptor beta chains came from one sample sequenced in a study of cytomegalovirus exposure and HLA in healthy donors. 60 Vbeta and 13 Jbeta primers were used in PCR. Assay used: immunoSEQ multiplex PCR; TCRdb lists only in-frame clones, some missing. The data show under 200,000 clones, with roughly 80% seen just once and approximately 3% held by the top ten. Sequences were obtained from PBMCs. The receptors derive from a woman between 40 and 50 years old in good health and CMV-seronegative.

The gene calls are TRBV5-8 and TRBJ1-2; tentatively, D is TRBD1 (6 bases). The CDR3 has 13 amino acids. CDR1 and CDR2 from the germline V gene are SGHTS and YDEGEE. Trimming took 4 bases from V and 8 from J, leaving 15 bases between them. CDR3 nucleotides: TGTGCCAGCAGCACCGGGGGGCTGAGGGGCTACACCTTC. Encoded protein: CASSTGGLRGYTF.

The CDR3 DNA reads as TGTGCCAGCAGTGGACCGGGGGTCAATTCACCCCTCCACTTT. It codes for CASSGPGVNSPLHF. This chain joins TRBV2 and TRBJ1-6; tentatively, D is TRBD1 (5 bases). This CDR3 is built from 14 residues. Trimming removed 4 bases at V and 7 bases at J, with 11 bases between. CDR1 is SNHLY, CDR2 FYNNEI, per germline. Using reference TRBV2 and TRBJ1-6 for the parts outside the CDR3, the full variable domain is EPEVTQTPSHQVTQMGQEVILRCVPISNHLYFYWYRQILGQKVEFLVSFYNNEISEKSEIFDDQFSVERPDGSNFTLKIRSTKLEDSAMYFCASSGPGVNSPLHFGNGTRLTVT.

The CDR3 DNA follows: TGTGCCAGCAGTTACTCTCCCGGGACAGGGGGCTGGGGCTACACCTTC. Translating it yields CASSYSPGTGGWGYTF. This chain uses TRBV6-5 with TRBJ1-2; TRBD1 agrees at 12 bases. The CDR3 totals 16 residues. The germline CDR1 and CDR2 sequences are MNHEY and SVGAGI. With 0 bases clipped from V and 8 bases from J, the junction kept 7 bases outside the gene matches.

The chain recombines TRBV9 with TRBJ2-7; 9 bases map to TRBD1. V trimming: 0 bases; J trimming: 2 bases; junction bases outside the gene matches: 3. CDR1 and CDR2 from the germline V gene are SGDLS and YYNGEE. CDR3 length: 15 residues. CDR3 region: CASSVDGTGPYEQYF. Here the CDR3 DNA reads TGTGCCAGCAGCGTAGATGGGACAGGGCCCTACGAGCAGTACTTC.

The sample holds a few counts of this clone. The V and J genes are TRBV4-2 and TRBJ1-2, with 8 bases lining up with TRBD1. Germline V gene data show CDR1 as LGHNA and CDR2 as YNFKEQ. CDR3 length: 15 residues. J lost 4 bases, V lost 0 bases, and 4 bases had no gene match. In DNA, the CDR3 is TGTGCCAGCAGCCAAGACAGGGGGCTGGGCTATGGCTACACCTTC. Its translation: CASSQDRGLGYGYTF.

The chain carries TRBV18 and TRBJ2-1, with a possible D match to TRBD2 (6 bases). Germline CDR1 KGHSH, CDR2 LQKENI. The V gene lost 4 bases and the J gene lost 1 base, with 11 bases spanning the gap. This CDR3 has 15 amino acids. CDR3 DNA: TGTGCCAGCTCACGCGGCGGGGAATCCTACAATGAGCAGTTCTTC. This translates into CASSRGGESYNEQFF.

The V call is TRBV4-1, the J call TRBJ2-2; D remains ambiguous. In germline, CDR1 is MGHRA, CDR2 YSYEKL. V was shortened by 3 bases and J by 3 bases, with 8 bases between the two germline ends. The CDR3 consists of 14 residues. In nucleotides, the CDR3 is TGCGCCAGCAGCCATAGCATCCACACCGGGGAGCTGTTTTTT. As protein: CASSHSIHTGELFF.

A single count supports this clone. The chain joins TRBV5-1 to TRBJ1-3; D remains unclear. CDR3 length: 17 residues. The germline V and J ends were trimmed by 1 base and 0 bases, with 14 bases remaining between them. Germline loops: CDR1 SGHRS, CDR2 YFSETQ. CDR3 nucleotides: TGCGCCAGCAGCTTGAGCTCCACGGTCTTCTCTGGAAACACCATATATTTT. Its protein product is CASSLSSTVFSGNTIYF.

The chain recombines TRBV5-5 with TRBJ1-1; TRBD1 matches 9 bases. The CDR3 contains 17 residues. V shed 1 base and J 2 bases; nucleotides not matched to a gene: 9. Per germline, CDR1 SGHKS and CDR2 YYEKEE (reference sequence). The CDR3 bases are TGTGCCAGCAGCTTGACCCGGGACAGGGAGGTCAACACTGAAGCTTTCTTT. It encodes CASSLTRDREVNTEAFF.

The chain has TRBV10-1 and TRBJ2-1; 8 nucleotides agree with TRBD2. The CDR3 is made up of 14 amino acids. Per the germline V gene, CDR1 is WNHNN and CDR2 is SYGVQD (reference sequence). With 6 bases clipped from V and 8 bases from J, the junction kept 9 bases outside the gene matches. The CDR3 here is CASSPGGATDEQFF. The CDR3 bases are TGCGCCAGCAGCCCCGGGGGGGCCACAGATGAGCAGTTCTTC.

V and J are TRBV19 and TRBJ2-6; D gene uncertain. The CDR3 consists of 16 residues. The V and J ends lost 4 bases and 4 bases respectively, with 14 bases between them. Germline CDR1 and CDR2: LNHDA and SQIVND (reference sequence). The DNA of the CDR3 is TGTGCCAGTAGTACAAGTTGGGCGTCCGGGGCCAACGTCCTGACTTTC. It yields the protein CASSTSWASGANVLTF.

This clone came up once. The CDR3 region has the DNA TGTGCCAGTAGTGTACACCGGAGCTCCTACAATGAGCAGTTCTTC. This gives the protein CASSVHRSSYNEQFF. The chain couples TRBV19 to TRBJ2-1; D remains ambiguous. The CDR3 is made up of 15 amino acids. V lost 5 bases, J lost 0 bases, and 11 bases lay in between. The V gene's germline CDR1 is LNHDA and CDR2 SQIVND (reference sequence).

The gene calls are TRBV28 and TRBJ2-1, with 11 bases aligning to TRBD2. This CDR3 spans 16 amino acids. V lost 5 bases, J lost 4 bases, and 7 bases stayed unmatched. Germline V lookup: CDR1 MDHEN, CDR2 SYDVKM. The CDR3 bases are TGTGCCAGCAGTGCGCATAGCGGGGGGGTATACAATGAGCAGTTCTTC. This translates into CASSAHSGGVYNEQFF.

The V and J genes are TRBV6-1 and TRBJ2-1, with 13 bases that match TRBD2. Germline lookup yields CDR1 MNHNS and CDR2 SASEGT. The CDR3 contains 15 residues. Trimming removed 6 bases from V and 6 bases from J; junction bases left unmatched: 5. The CDR3: CASRSGLAGFNEQFF. The CDR3 bases are TGTGCCAGCAGATCGGGACTAGCGGGGTTCAATGAGCAGTTCTTC.

V gene TRBV28 combines with J gene TRBJ2-1, with 11 bases fitting TRBD2. V was clipped by 2 bases and J by 1 base; unmatched bases: 4. Germline CDR1 and CDR2: MDHEN and SYDVKM. The CDR3 is made up of 17 amino acids. The CDR3 DNA sequence: TGTGCCAGCAGTTTAGCGACTAGCGGGGAGTCCTACAATGAGCAGTTCTTC. This codes for CASSLATSGESYNEQFF.

V is TRBV27 and J is TRBJ1-4, with TRBD1 identical over 7 bases. The trim removed 5 bases at V and 4 bases at J, leaving 7 bases unmatched. CDR3 length: 15 amino acids. CDR1 is MNHEY and CDR2 is SMNVEV in the germline V gene (reference sequence). The chain's CDR3 is CASSVPGQHNEKLFF. As DNA, the CDR3 is TGTGCCAGCAGTGTTCCGGGACAGCATAATGAAAAACTGTTTTTT. The full variable domain, its missing parts supplied by reference TRBV27 and TRBJ1-4, is EAQVTQNPRYLITVTGKKLTVTCSQNMNHEYMSWYRQDPGLGLRQIYYSMNVEVTDKGDVPEGYKVSRKEKRNFPLILESPSPNQTSLYFCASSVPGQHNEKLFFGSGTQLSVL.

The chain carries TRBV12-5 and TRBJ2-1, with D possibly matching TRBD1 (6 bases). Deletions cut 1 base from V and 0 bases from J, with 13 bases between. Germline V gene sequence: CDR1 LGHNT, CDR2 FRNRAP. This CDR3 is 17 amino acids long. The CDR3 region has the DNA TGTGCTAGTGGTTTGGGGGGGCTTCGGCGCTCCTACAATGAGCAGTTCTTC. This codes for CASGLGGLRRSYNEQFF.

This chain links TRBV6-5 with TRBJ1-2, with D perhaps matching TRBD1 (5 bases). This CDR3 region has 15 residues. Trimming took 5 bases from V and 0 from J, leaving 13 bases between them. Germline V gene sequence: CDR1 MNHEY, CDR2 SVGAGI. The CDR3 DNA sequence: TGTGCCAGCAGTGCGGGGGAAGGAGCTAACTATGGCTACACCTTC. Translating gives CASSAGEGANYGYTF.

V usage is TRBV6-6 and J usage is TRBJ1-1, with D unresolved. V lost 6 bases, J lost 1 base, and 9 bases lay in between. The CDR3 length is 13 residues. Germline assignment: CDR1 MNHNY and CDR2 SVGAGI (reference sequence). The CDR3 DNA reads as TGTGCCAGCAGACACCTCTCGAACACTGAAGCTTTCTTT. It translates to CASRHLSNTEAFF.

V usage is TRBV6-5 and J usage is TRBJ2-1, with a tentative D call TRBD2 (5 bases). V was clipped by 6 bases and J by 0 bases, with 12 bases between them. The germline CDR1 and CDR2 sequences are MNHEY and SVGAGI. This CDR3 is 15 amino acids long. The CDR3 loop reads CASRLLAFSYNEQFF. The CDR3 DNA reads TGTGCCAGCAGACTCCTAGCCTTCTCCTACAATGAGCAGTTCTTC.

The chain joins TRBV5-4 to TRBJ2-5; 8 nucleotides match TRBD2. Germline CDR1 SGHNT, CDR2 YYREEE (reference sequence). The junction had 7 bases not matched to a gene; V was cut back by 1 base and J by 5 bases. The CDR3 has 15 amino acids. The CDR3 loop is CASSLPGTSSETQYF. The CDR3, as DNA: TGTGCCAGCAGCTTGCCCGGGACTAGTAGTGAGACCCAGTACTTC.

Points on this clone: The junction differs from germline at one of its ends, possibly a read error. The chain employs TRBV7-9 and TRBJ1-2; D gene uncertain. This CDR3 is built from 11 residues. Germline CDR1 reads SEHNR; CDR2 reads FQNEAQ (reference sequence). CDR3: CSSSHGPECTF. CDR3 sequence (DNA): TGTTCCAGCAGCCATGGGCCGGAATGCACCTTC.

This rearrangement joins TRBV2 to TRBJ1-2, with D uncertain. Germline CDR1 and CDR2: SNHLY and FYNNEI. The CDR3 sequence is 12 residues long. Trimming removed 2 bases at V and 8 bases at J, with 9 bases between. The CDR3 protein is CASSENDIGYTF. Here the CDR3 DNA reads TGTGCCAGCAGTGAAAACGACATCGGCTACACCTTC. The variable domain in full, with the rest retrieved from reference TRBV2 and TRBJ1-2, is EPEVTQTPSHQVTQMGQEVILRCVPISNHLYFYWYRQILGQKVEFLVSFYNNEISEKSEIFDDQFSVERPDGSNFTLKIRSTKLEDSAMYFCASSENDIGYTFGSGTRLTVV.

The chain links TRBV12-1 to TRBJ1-6; the D call of TRBD1 is as the table states it, not checked on the DNA. TRBV12-1 is an annotated pseudogene. The length of the CDR3 is 16 residues. In DNA form, the CDR3 reads TGTGCCAGCAGCTTTAGTTCCAACAGGGGAAATTCACCCCTCCACTTT. Translating it yields CASSFSSNRGNSPLHF.

This chain connects TRBV5-1 to TRBJ2-5; possibly TRBD2 for D (6 bases). Trimming took 4 bases from V and 2 from J, leaving 15 bases between them. The CDR3 has 15 residues. The germline V gene encodes CDR1 SGHRS and CDR2 YFSETQ. CDR3 sequence (DNA): TGCGCCAGCAGCGAGCAAGGACTATCTCAAGAGACCCAGTACTTC. Its protein product is CASSEQGLSQETQYF.

The rearrangement joins TRBV4-1 to TRBJ1-4; D unclear. The CDR3 length is 16 residues. In germline, CDR1 is MGHRA, CDR2 YSYEKL. The V end was cut by 3 bases, the J end by 1 base, with 12 bases between. The CDR3 DNA reads TGCGCCAGCAGCCAGTCCCTAGTTGGAACTAATGAAAAACTGTTTTTT. Encoded protein: CASSQSLVGTNEKLFF.

The genes are TRBV28 and TRBJ2-4, with 9 bases matching TRBD2. The CDR3 covers 16 residues. V trimming: 6 bases; J trimming: 4 bases; junction bases outside the gene matches: 10. Per the germline V gene, CDR1 is MDHEN and CDR2 is SYDVKM. For the CDR3, the DNA is TGTGCCAGCAGCACCCCAGGGCGGGGGGGGAAAAACATTCAGTACTTC. It specifies CASSTPGRGGKNIQYF. The whole variable domain, filled in from reference TRBV28 and TRBJ2-4, reads DVKVTQSSRYLVKRTGEKVFLECVQDMDHENMFWYRQDPGLGLRLIYFSYDVKMKEKGDIPEGYSVSREKKERFSLILESASTNQTSMYLCASSTPGRGGKNIQYFGAGTRLSVL.

This clone was seen just once. V and J are TRBV28 and TRBJ1-5; D is unresolved. CDR1 and CDR2 from the germline V gene are MDHEN and SYDVKM. The ends were cut back, 3 bases at V and 7 bases at J, with 13 bases in the middle. This CDR3 spans 14 amino acids. The CDR3 spells CASSFHGRIQPQHF. As DNA, the CDR3 is TGTGCCAGCAGTTTTCACGGGAGAATCCAGCCCCAGCATTTT.

V and J are TRBV2 and TRBJ1-1; D possibly corresponds to TRBD1 (5 bases). The CDR3 spans 13 residues. The V end was cut by 6 bases, the J end by 0 bases, with 8 bases between. Germline V CDR1 and CDR2: SNHLY, FYNNEI. CDR3: CASRSGMNTEAFF. CDR3 coding DNA: TGTGCCAGCAGGTCAGGGATGAACACTGAAGCTTTCTTT.

This clone was recorded only once. The chain's CDR3 is CPGSAPGTGTTPDTQYF. The CDR3, as DNA: TGTCCTGGGAGCGCGCCCGGGACAGGGACCACACCAGATACGCAGTATTTT. The chain employs TRBV22-1 and TRBJ2-3; the table names TRBD1, a call not compared with the DNA. TRBV22-1 is reported as a pseudogene. This CDR3 has 17 residues.

The gene calls are TRBV6-6 and TRBJ1-2; possibly TRBD1 for D (6 bases). V lost 7 bases and J 4 bases, leaving 19 bases between the germline ends. This CDR3 is 15 amino acids long. Germline assignment: CDR1 MNHNY and CDR2 SVGAGI (reference sequence). The CDR3 DNA is TGTGCCAGCATGATTGGTGCGGAACAGGGCTATGGCTACACCTTC. Encoded protein: CASMIGAEQGYGYTF.

This clone occurred a few times. J is TRBJ2-7 and V is TRBV7-2, with TRBD2 identical over 11 bases. Trimming cost V 7 bases and J 5 bases; bases outside gene matches: 16. Germline loops: CDR1 SGHTA, CDR2 FQGNSA. The CDR3 has 17 amino acids. Here the CDR3 reads CASTIVGVGTSGDEQYF. Here the CDR3 DNA reads TGTGCCAGCACCATAGTAGGGGTGGGGACTAGCGGTGACGAGCAGTACTTC.